The clone carrying this T cell receptor beta chain is deemed medium-sized. The antigen remains undetermined. Germline lookup yields CDR1 GTSNPN and CDR2 SVGIG (reference sequence). The length of the CDR3 is 12 residues. Deletions cut 2 bases from V and 6 bases from J, with 9 bases between. Sample time point: sample taken at primary tumor resection. TCRs were sequenced from unsorted whole RNA of tumor, nontumor lung or PBMC. The data were taken from a study of spatial heterogeneity in lung cancer. Looking at the study overall: Matched bulk RNA-seq yielded a T cell module score, and TCR transcript counts in tumor regions correlated strongly with that score. Study-level results: Counts that tracked tumor mutation counts were those of expanded intratumoral alpha and beta TCRs.

TCRdb processed the 5' RACE reads anew with MiXCR; each CDR3 protein has one entry. This repertoire shows some 2,600 distinct CDR3 sequences, 15% found once; its top ten account for 6% to 8.5%. V and J are TRBV30 and TRBJ2-3; TRBD1 is a possible D gene (6 bases). The clonotype comes from a female donor with early-stage non-small cell lung cancer. Sequencing was performed on lung tumor tissue, taken at surgery. The CDR3 DNA follows: TGTGCCTGGAGTCTTCAGGGGGATACGCAGTATTTT. Translating gives CAWSLQGDTQYF.